The clone carrying this TCR beta chain came up a few times. Template: tumor biopsy or peripheral blood genomic DNA, roughly 550-6,004 ng per sample. TCRdb's copy holds only in-frame clones and misses some; the assay was immunoSEQ multiplex PCR. Here the sample spans approximately 34,000 clones, roughly 76% being singletons. The sample comes from a study of T cells in tumors after PD-1 blockade. Background on the study: Daily vismodegib 150 mg continued in a subset of anti-PD-1-treated patients. Blood samples averaged 113,528 templates (range about 21,000-257,772) and under 40,000 unique clonotypes.

Germline V gives CDR1 SGHRS, CDR2 YFSETQ. Trimming took off 5 bases at V and 4 bases at J, with 16 bases between the two ends. This CDR3 has 16 residues. Sample: PBMCs, taken after anti-PD-1 treatment. V usage is TRBV5-1 and J usage is TRBJ1-6; D is possibly TRBD1 (5 bases). This clonotype originated in a human donor with basal cell carcinoma. The CDR3 loop is CASRHDSSPYNSPLHF. DNA for the CDR3: TGCGCCAGCAGACACGACAGTTCTCCTTATAATTCACCCCTCCACTTT.